The 5 T cell receptor beta chains below come from one sample, sequenced in a study of T cell changes during pregnancy in multiple sclerosis. This table comes from immunoSEQ multiplex PCR, and its TCRdb copy is limited to in-frame clones, with some not included. The data show about 40,000 clones, with about 92% seen just once and 0.95% to 1.5% held by the top ten. The input for sequencing was peripheral blood, taken before pregnancy. These receptors all come from a female donor with multiple sclerosis, enrolled in a pregnancy study.

This chain joins TRBV30 and TRBJ1-3, with no clear D. The CDR3 sequence is 13 residues long. Trimming took 5 bases from V and 0 from J, leaving 8 bases between them. Germline values: CDR1 GTSNPN, CDR2 SVGIG (reference sequence). The CDR3 DNA follows: TGTGCCTGGGCGGGTAGCTCTGGAAACACCATATATTTT. This gives the protein CAWAGSSGNTIYF.

The chain has TRBV5-1 and TRBJ2-1; 7 nucleotides align to TRBD1. CDR3 size: 12 residues. The germline CDR1 and CDR2 sequences are SGHRS and YFSETQ. After removal of 1 base from V and 15 bases from J, the junction contained 7 bases not matched to a gene. The CDR3 loop reads CASSLFGDSRFF. For the CDR3, the DNA is TGCGCCAGCAGCTTGTTTGGGGACAGTCGGTTCTTC. The variable domain in full, with the rest retrieved from reference TRBV5-1 and TRBJ2-1, is KAGVTQTPRYLIKTRGQQVTLSCSPISGHRSVSWYQQTPGQGLQFLFEYFSETQRNKGNFPGRFSGRQFSNSRSEMNVSTLELGDSALYLCASSLFGDSRFFGPGTRLTVL.

The V and J genes are TRBV5-6 and TRBJ1-2; tentative D call: TRBD1 (5 bases). The germline V gene has CDR1 SGHDT and CDR2 YYEEEE. V was shortened by 2 bases and J by 2 bases, with 13 bases between the two germline ends. CDR3 length equals 15 residues. CDR3 nucleotide sequence: TGTGCCAGCAGCTTAATGCTGACAGCCAACTATGGCTACACCTTC. Translated, it gives CASSLMLTANYGYTF.

V gene TRBV9 combines with J gene TRBJ2-2; TRBD1 matches at 8 bases. The germline V gene encodes CDR1 SGDLS and CDR2 YYNGEE. The CDR3 length is 16 residues. The ends lost 0 bases at V and 7 bases at J; junction bases unmatched: 8. For the CDR3, the DNA is TGTGCCAGCAGCGTAGGAGGGAGACAGGGGAGCGGGGAGCTGTTTTTT. Protein sequence: CASSVGGRQGSGELFF.

This rearrangement joins TRBV27 to TRBJ2-7, with 8 bases that match TRBD1. This CDR3 is built from 14 residues. Germline V CDR1 and CDR2: MNHEY, SMNVEV (reference sequence). The trim removed 1 base at V and 1 base at J, leaving 0 bases unmatched. The CDR3 region has the DNA TGTGCCAGCAGTTTATGGGACAGGTCCTACGAGCAGTACTTC. As protein: CASSLWDRSYEQYF.